These 5 T cell receptor beta chains share one sample of origin, sequenced in a study of cytomegalovirus exposure and HLA in healthy donors. TCRdb's table, derived via immunoSEQ multiplex PCR, lists solely in-frame clones and lacks some. The sample records some 76,000 clones, roughly 94% being singletons. The specimen was PBMCs. Receptors were obtained from a woman aged 18-29 years in good health and CMV-seropositive.

V gene TRBV5-1 combines with J gene TRBJ1-2; 8 bases align to TRBD1. The junction had 5 bases not matched to a gene; V was cut back by 3 bases and J by 4 bases. Germline CDR1 is SGHRS and CDR2 is YFSETQ. The CDR3 totals 14 residues. As DNA, the CDR3 is TGCGCCAGCAGCTCAGGGGGCGATCGCTATGGCTACACCTTC. Its translation: CASSSGGDRYGYTF.

This sequence joins TRBV9 and TRBJ2-5; the match to TRBD2 covers 9 bases. The germline V gene encodes CDR1 SGDLS and CDR2 YYNGEE. The CDR3 spans 15 residues. With 3 bases clipped from V and 7 bases from J, the junction kept 10 bases outside the gene matches. In nucleotides, the CDR3 is TGTGCCAGCAGCGAGGGCGGGGGGGCCGAAGGGACCCAGTACTTC. It translates to CASSEGGGAEGTQYF.

The chain recombines TRBV9 with TRBJ1-2; D perhaps matches TRBD1 (5 bases). Germline CDR1 SGDLS, CDR2 YYNGEE. The CDR3 is made up of 15 amino acids. Trimming cost V 1 base and J 4 bases, with 14 bases left between them. The DNA of the CDR3 is TGTGCCAGCAGCGTACAGGGTGACCAGGCCTATGGCTACACCTTC. It codes for CASSVQGDQAYGYTF.

The chain employs TRBV29-1 and TRBJ2-5; possible D gene TRBD2, 5 bases. In germline, CDR1 is SQVTM, CDR2 ANQGSEA. CDR3 length equals 11 residues. The CDR3 is CGTGGSETQYF. The CDR3 DNA is TGCGGCACGGGCGGGTCAGAGACCCAGTACTTC.

V and J are TRBV28 and TRBJ1-2, with a weak D call TRBD1 (5 bases). The germline V and J ends were trimmed by 8 bases and 4 bases, with 14 bases remaining between them. Looked up from germline, CDR1 is MDHEN and CDR2 is SYDVKM. The CDR3 is made up of 13 amino acids. The CDR3, as DNA: TGTGCCAGCGGCGGGGCAGGGTCCTATGGCTACACCTTC. Protein: CASGGAGSYGYTF.